The 24 T cell receptor beta chains in this list originate from one sample, sequenced in a study of radiotherapy plus CTLA-4 blockade in lung cancer. TCRdb's table, derived via immunoSEQ multiplex PCR, lists solely in-frame clones and lacks some. The table has 50,000 to 60,000 clones, approximately 80% seen once. This sample comprised peripheral blood, obtained from a patient treated with radiotherapy plus ipilimumab. All receptors derive from a human donor with non-small cell lung cancer who had a complete response to radiotherapy plus ipilimumab.

The chain employs TRBV6-5 and TRBJ1-2; 9 bases match TRBD1. Per the germline V gene, CDR1 is MNHEY and CDR2 is SVGAGI. The CDR3 length is 15 residues. The trim removed 6 bases at V and 5 bases at J, leaving 10 bases unmatched. The CDR3 reads CASSPLGTGRYGYTF. The CDR3, as DNA: TGTGCCAGCAGCCCCCTGGGGACAGGGAGATATGGCTACACCTTC.

CDR3 residues: CASRLGETYEQYV. The CDR3 DNA reads as TGTGCCAGCAGATTGGGGGAGACCTACGAGCAGTACGTC. V usage is TRBV5-5 and J usage is TRBJ2-7, with D tentatively TRBD1 or TRBD2 (5 bases each). The CDR3 runs 13 residues. Germline assignment: CDR1 SGHKS and CDR2 YYEKEE (reference sequence).

V is TRBV5-1 and J is TRBJ1-4; D gene unclear. Germline lookup yields CDR1 SGHRS and CDR2 YFSETQ. V was cut by 0 bases and J by 8 bases, with 14 bases left in between. The CDR3 is 15 residues long. CDR3 loop: CASSLVPGRSEKLFF. CDR3 sequence (DNA): TGCGCCAGCAGCTTGGTTCCTGGGAGGTCAGAAAAACTGTTTTTT.

The J gene is TRBJ2-3, the V gene TRBV9; weak D call: TRBD2 (6 bases). The CDR3 spans 14 residues. The germline V gene encodes CDR1 SGDLS and CDR2 YYNGEE. V gave up 2 bases and J gave up 5 bases, with 12 bases separating them. CDR3: CASSVLLGGDTQYF. DNA for the CDR3: TGTGCCAGCAGCGTCCTTTTGGGGGGAGATACGCAGTATTTT.

The chain joins TRBV29-1 to TRBJ2-7; tentatively, D is TRBD1 (6 bases). CDR3 size: 11 residues. From germline, CDR1 is SQVTM and CDR2 ANQGSEA. For the CDR3, the DNA is TGCTACGGGGCAGGGGTGCACGAGCAGTACGTC. This translates into CYGAGVHEQYV.

V usage is TRBV7-2 and J usage is TRBJ1-1; no firm D call. V was shortened by 3 bases and J by 2 bases, with 10 bases between the two germline ends. Germline V gene sequence: CDR1 SGHTA, CDR2 FQGNSA. This CDR3 has 14 amino acids. CDR3 sequence (DNA): TGTGCCAGCAGCTTGAACGGGGTAAACACTGAAGCTTTCTTT. Encoded protein: CASSLNGVNTEAFF.

Of note for this clone: Other DNA sequences from this sample encode an identical CDR3 as well. CDR3 DNA sequence: TGTGCCAGTAGTATCTTACAGGGGGCAAGCCAGCCCCAGCATTTT. It is translated as CASSILQGASQPQHF. The J gene is TRBJ1-5, the V gene TRBV19; 9 bases fit TRBD1. Germline assignment: CDR1 LNHDA and CDR2 SQIVND (reference sequence). This CDR3 is built from 15 residues. The V segment lost 3 bases and the J segment 7 bases; nucleotides outside the gene matches: 7.

The chain recombines TRBV6-1 with TRBJ1-1; 7 nucleotides match TRBD1. J lost 1 base, V lost 6 bases, and 8 bases had no gene match. CDR3 length equals 15 residues. The germline gives CDR1 MNHNS, CDR2 SASEGT. The CDR3 DNA follows: TGTGCCAGCAGCCCCTGGGACAGTTGGAACACTGAAGCTTTCTTT. It codes for CASSPWDSWNTEAFF.

CDR3 bases: TGTGCCTGGAGTTCGACGGGACTCTCAGGGACCATATATTTT. Encoded protein: CAWSSTGLSGTIYF. This chain joins TRBV30 and TRBJ1-3; tentatively, D is TRBD1 (5 bases). The CDR3 covers 14 residues. CDR1 is GTSNPN and CDR2 is SVGIG in the germline V gene (reference sequence). Trimming pared 2 bases from V and 10 bases from J, leaving 18 bases between.

The V gene is TRBV6-5, the J gene TRBJ1-2; 8 bases map to TRBD1. CDR1 MNHEY and CDR2 SVGAGI come from the germline V gene. The CDR3 runs to 15 residues. The J segment lost 7 bases and the V segment lost 2 bases, leaving 9 bases of the junction unmatched. The CDR3 here is CASSYTWTGKSGYTF. CDR3 coding DNA: TGTGCCAGCAGTTACACTTGGACAGGGAAGTCTGGCTACACCTTC.

The chain employs TRBV30 and TRBJ1-5; tentatively, D is TRBD1 (5 bases). This CDR3 contains 14 residues. With 0 bases removed from V and 9 bases from J, the gap between germline ends came to 15 bases. Germline CDR1 and CDR2: GTSNPN and SVGIG (reference sequence). The CDR3 DNA reads TGTGCCTGGAGTGTAGACAGTACCATGGGGCCCCAGCATTTT. Encoded protein: CAWSVDSTMGPQHF.

V and J are TRBV12-5 and TRBJ2-5; 9 nucleotides align to TRBD1. This CDR3 region has 16 residues. CDR1 is LGHNT and CDR2 is FRNRAP in the germline V gene. With 6 bases clipped from V and 5 bases from J, the junction kept 13 bases outside the gene matches. CDR3 in amino acids: CASGLGQGTRGETQYF. Written as DNA, the CDR3 is TGTGCTAGTGGCCTGGGACAGGGTACCCGAGGGGAGACCCAGTACTTC.

The CDR3 here is CASSELGTINAGTEAFF. DNA for the CDR3: TGTGCCAGCAGTGAATTAGGGACAATAAATGCAGGGACTGAAGCTTTCTTT. The chain links TRBV25-1 to TRBJ1-1, with D perhaps TRBD1 (6 bases). CDR3 length: 17 residues. V lost 1 base and J lost 5, with 20 bases in between. Germline-derived CDR1 and CDR2 are MGHDK and SYGVNS.

This clone was detected once. This chain uses TRBV7-2 with TRBJ1-6; TRBD1 might be the D (5 bases). This CDR3 is built from 15 residues. Between the trimmed V and J ends, which lost 4 bases and 3 bases, there was a span of 10 bases. CDR1 and CDR2 (germline): SGHTA, FQGNSA. The DNA of the CDR3 is TGTGCCAGCAGCTCGCGGGACCTCTATAATTCACCCCTCCACTTT. Translated: CASSSRDLYNSPLHF.

J is TRBJ1-1 and V is TRBV19; no clear D. Trimming removed 9 bases at V and 1 base at J, with 9 bases between. The CDR3 runs 12 residues. CDR1 is LNHDA and CDR2 is SQIVND in the germline V gene (reference sequence). The CDR3 is CASGGQNTEAFF. CDR3 coding DNA: TGTGCCAGCGGTGGGCAGAACACTGAAGCTTTCTTT.

This clone was seen only once. The chain carries TRBV20-1 and TRBJ2-7; possible D gene TRBD1, 6 bases. From germline, CDR1 is DFQATT and CDR2 SNEGSKA (reference sequence). CDR3 length: 11 amino acids. V gave up 5 bases and J gave up 5 bases, with 10 bases separating them. The chain's CDR3 is CSAVQGDEQYF. The CDR3 DNA follows: TGCAGTGCTGTACAGGGAGACGAGCAGTACTTC.

The chain couples TRBV7-9 to TRBJ1-1; D unclear. Germline V gene lookup returns CDR1 SEHNR and CDR2 FQNEAQ (reference sequence). The CDR3 has 15 amino acids. Trimming removed 6 bases from V and 1 base from J, with 15 bases in between. The CDR3 here is CASSLGGPSNTEAFF. The CDR3 nucleotides read TGTGCCAGCAGTCTAGGCGGGCCCTCGAACACTGAAGCTTTCTTT.

The chain employs TRBV2 and TRBJ2-5; 14 bases fit TRBD2. J gave up 12 bases and V 11 bases, and 14 bases lay outside the gene matches. The CDR3 length is 14 residues. Looked up from germline, CDR1 is SNHLY and CDR2 is FYNNEI. Here the CDR3 reads CASRRSTSGGAKYF. The CDR3 nucleotides are TGTGCCTCTCGACGGTCGACTAGCGGGGGGGCTAAGTACTTC.

The V gene is TRBV11-3, the J gene TRBJ1-1; perhaps TRBD1 as D (6 bases). Deletions cut 6 bases from V and 1 base from J, with 12 bases between. The CDR3 spans 14 residues. Germline CDR1 is SGHNT and CDR2 is YENEEA. CDR3 in amino acids: CASSYRETNTEAFF. CDR3 nucleotides: TGTGCCAGCAGTTACAGGGAGACGAACACTGAAGCTTTCTTT.

The genes are TRBV27 and TRBJ1-4; TRBD1 matches 7 bases. J gave up 4 bases and V 6 bases, and 8 bases lay outside the gene matches. CDR1 MNHEY and CDR2 SMNVEV come from the germline V gene (reference sequence). The CDR3 consists of 15 residues. In DNA, the CDR3 is TGTGCCAGCAGGCCAGTCCGGGACAGTAATGAAAAACTGTTTTTT. This gives the protein CASRPVRDSNEKLFF.

The V and J genes are TRBV18 and TRBJ1-6; TRBD1 might be the D (5 bases). CDR1 is KGHSH, CDR2 LQKENI, per germline. Trimming stripped 2 bases from V and 8 bases from J, with 13 bases between. The length of the CDR3 is 15 residues. CDR3 protein: CASSPSAGGDSPLHF. CDR3 bases: TGTGCCAGCTCACCATCCGCCGGGGGAGATTCACCCCTCCACTTT.

The chain couples TRBV9 to TRBJ1-1, with TRBD1 identical over 7 bases. Per germline, CDR1 SGDLS and CDR2 YYNGEE. The CDR3 spans 14 residues. V gave up 2 bases and J gave up 5 bases; unmatched junction bases: 6. The CDR3 bases are TGTGCCAGCAGCGTTTCAGGGGGTGGTACTGAAGCTTTCTTT. It codes for CASSVSGGGTEAFF.

V gene TRBV7-2 combines with J gene TRBJ1-1, with D possibly TRBD1 on 5 matching bases. Between the trimmed V and J ends, which lost 6 bases and 1 base, there was a span of 12 bases. Germline CDR1 is SGHTA and CDR2 is FQGNSA. The CDR3 has 14 amino acids. This CDR3 reads CASSRNTGNTEAFF. As DNA, the CDR3 is TGTGCCAGCAGTAGGAACACAGGGAACACTGAAGCTTTCTTT.

The chain recombines TRBV7-9 with TRBJ1-2; 8 nucleotides match TRBD1. Germline CDR1 is SEHNR and CDR2 is FQNEAQ (reference sequence). The junction had 4 bases not matched to a gene; V was cut back by 0 bases and J by 7 bases. The CDR3 is made up of 14 amino acids. CDR3 bases: TGTGCCAGCAGCTTAGCTAGGACAGGGATTGGCTACACCTTC. Translating gives CASSLARTGIGYTF.